This T cell receptor (beta chain) was captured in a study of cytomegalovirus exposure and HLA in healthy donors. Looking at the study overall: A prior study identified 117 million unique TCR beta sequences from around 180 million T cells. There were some 410 genotyped donors. Of these, 81% fell in the genetic ancestry cluster associated with self-reported Caucasian donors. Study-wide findings and caveats: In vitro assays verified that a few CMV-associated chains recognized CMV antigens specifically. The listing of 160 or so TCR beta chains classed them as cytomegalovirus-associated.

The germline V gene has CDR1 SGHRS and CDR2 YFSETQ. V lost 4 bases, J lost 0 bases, and 8 bases lay in between. The CDR3 has 14 residues. The PCR was carried out with 60 Vbeta primers and 13 Jbeta primers. The assay was immunoSEQ multiplex PCR, and TCRdb's table has in-frame clones only and misses some. Altogether 180,000 or so clones are present, 65% to 90% being singletons, with the ten largest covering around 0.34%. A word on this clone: What it binds is unknown.

The sequenced sample consisted of PBMCs. The sequence was collected from a woman under 40 in good health and CMV-seronegative. The rearrangement uses TRBV5-1 and TRBJ2-1, with TRBD1 as a possible D gene (6 bases). CDR3 sequence (DNA): TGCGCCAGCAGCAGACAGGACTCCTACAATGAGCAGTTCTTC. This translates into CASSRQDSYNEQFF. Full variable domain (rest looked up from reference TRBV5-1 and TRBJ2-1): KAGVTQTPRYLIKTRGQQVTLSCSPISGHRSVSWYQQTPGQGLQFLFEYFSETQRNKGNFPGRFSGRQFSNSRSEMNVSTLELGDSALYLCASSRQDSYNEQFFGPGTRLTVL.